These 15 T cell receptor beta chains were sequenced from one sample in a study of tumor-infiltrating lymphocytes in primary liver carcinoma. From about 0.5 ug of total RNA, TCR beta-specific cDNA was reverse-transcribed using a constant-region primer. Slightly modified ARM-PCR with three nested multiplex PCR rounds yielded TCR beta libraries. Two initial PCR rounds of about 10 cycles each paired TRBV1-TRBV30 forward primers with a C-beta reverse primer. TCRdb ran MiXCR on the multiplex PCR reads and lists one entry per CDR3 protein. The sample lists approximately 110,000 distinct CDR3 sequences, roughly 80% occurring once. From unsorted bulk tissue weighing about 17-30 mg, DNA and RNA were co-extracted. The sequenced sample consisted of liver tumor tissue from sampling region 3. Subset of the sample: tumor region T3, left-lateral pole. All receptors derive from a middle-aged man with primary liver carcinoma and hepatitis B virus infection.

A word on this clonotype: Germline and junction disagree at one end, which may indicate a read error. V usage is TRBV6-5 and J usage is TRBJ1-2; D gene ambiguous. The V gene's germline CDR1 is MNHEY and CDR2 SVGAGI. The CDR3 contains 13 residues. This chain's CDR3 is CASSKGYGYVYTF. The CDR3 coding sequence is TGTGCCAGCAGCAAAGGGTATGGCTATGTCTACACCTTC.

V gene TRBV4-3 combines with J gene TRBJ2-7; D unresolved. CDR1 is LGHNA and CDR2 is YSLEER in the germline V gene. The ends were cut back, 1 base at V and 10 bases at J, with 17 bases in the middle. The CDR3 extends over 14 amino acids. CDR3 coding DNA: TGCGCCAGCAGCCAAGGTCAGGTCTCCTACTATCAGTACTTC. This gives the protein CASSQGQVSYYQYF.

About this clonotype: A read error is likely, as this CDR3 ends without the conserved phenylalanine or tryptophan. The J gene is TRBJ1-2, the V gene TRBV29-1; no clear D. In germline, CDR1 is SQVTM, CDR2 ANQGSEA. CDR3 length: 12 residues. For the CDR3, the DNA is TGTAGCGTGGGAGACGATCCCTATGGCTACACCCTC. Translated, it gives CSVGDDPYGYTL.

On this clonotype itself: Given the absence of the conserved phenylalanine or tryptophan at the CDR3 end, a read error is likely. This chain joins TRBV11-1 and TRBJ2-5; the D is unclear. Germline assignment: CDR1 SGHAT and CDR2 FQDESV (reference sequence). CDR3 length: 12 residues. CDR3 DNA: TGTGCCTGCAGCTCTCGCGCTCTGACCCAGTACCTC. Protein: CACSSRALTQYL.

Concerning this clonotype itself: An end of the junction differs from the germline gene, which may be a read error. In DNA, the CDR3 is TGTGGCAGCAAAATGGGACGGTGGGCGCTTGGCAATCAGCCCCAGCATTTT. Translated: CGSKMGRWALGNQPQHF. The chain links TRBV6-6 to TRBJ1-5, with D perhaps matching TRBD1 (5 bases). The CDR3 contains 17 residues. Germline V gene lookup returns CDR1 MNHNY and CDR2 SVGAGI (reference sequence).

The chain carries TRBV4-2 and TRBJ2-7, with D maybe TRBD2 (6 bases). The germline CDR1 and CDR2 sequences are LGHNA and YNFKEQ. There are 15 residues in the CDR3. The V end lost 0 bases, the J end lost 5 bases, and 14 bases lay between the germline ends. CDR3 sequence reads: CASSQEAGGMDEQYF. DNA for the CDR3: TGTGCCAGCAGCCAAGAGGCTGGCGGGATGGACGAGCAGTACTTC.

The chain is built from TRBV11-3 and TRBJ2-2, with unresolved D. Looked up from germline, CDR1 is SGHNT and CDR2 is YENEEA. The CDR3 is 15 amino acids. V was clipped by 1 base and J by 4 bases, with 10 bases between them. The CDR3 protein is CASSLATRVTGELFF. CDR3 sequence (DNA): TGTGCCAGCAGCTTAGCGACAAGGGTCACCGGGGAGCTGTTTTTT.

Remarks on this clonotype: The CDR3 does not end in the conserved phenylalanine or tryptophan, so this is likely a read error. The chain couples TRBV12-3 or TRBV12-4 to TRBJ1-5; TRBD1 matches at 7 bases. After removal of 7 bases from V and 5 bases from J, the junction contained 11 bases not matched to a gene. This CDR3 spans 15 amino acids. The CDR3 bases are TGTGCCAGCATGCAGACAGGGCTACCAGATCAGCCCCAGCATGTT. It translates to CASMQTGLPDQPQHV.

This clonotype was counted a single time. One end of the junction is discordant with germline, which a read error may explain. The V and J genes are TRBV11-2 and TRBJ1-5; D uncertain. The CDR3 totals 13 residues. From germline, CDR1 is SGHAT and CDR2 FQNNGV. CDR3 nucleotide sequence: TGTGCCAGCAGCTTAGGGAAAGATCAGCCCCAGCAATTT. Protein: CASSLGKDQPQQF.

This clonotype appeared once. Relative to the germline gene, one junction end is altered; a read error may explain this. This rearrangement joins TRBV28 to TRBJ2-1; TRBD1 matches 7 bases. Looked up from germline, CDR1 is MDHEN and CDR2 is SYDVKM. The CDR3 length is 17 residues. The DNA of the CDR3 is TGTGCCGGCAGTTCATGGGACAGAAGAAGCTCCTACAGTGTGCAGTTCTTC. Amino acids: CAGSSWDRRSSYSVQFF.

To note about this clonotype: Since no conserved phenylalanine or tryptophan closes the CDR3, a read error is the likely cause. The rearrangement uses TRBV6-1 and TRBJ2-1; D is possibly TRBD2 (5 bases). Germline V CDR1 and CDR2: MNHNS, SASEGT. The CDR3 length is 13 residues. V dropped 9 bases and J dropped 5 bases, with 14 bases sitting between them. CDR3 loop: CARNERKNNEQFL. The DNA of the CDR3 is TGTGCCAGGAATGAGCGGAAAAACAATGAGCAGTTCCTC.

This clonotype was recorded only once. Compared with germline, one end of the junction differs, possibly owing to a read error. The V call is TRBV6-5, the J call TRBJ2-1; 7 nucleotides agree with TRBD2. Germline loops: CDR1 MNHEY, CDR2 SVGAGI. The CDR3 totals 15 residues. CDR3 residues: CASTYLGREYVEQFF. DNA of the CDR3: TGTGCCAGCACTTACTTGGGGCGGGAGTACGTTGAACAGTTCTTC.

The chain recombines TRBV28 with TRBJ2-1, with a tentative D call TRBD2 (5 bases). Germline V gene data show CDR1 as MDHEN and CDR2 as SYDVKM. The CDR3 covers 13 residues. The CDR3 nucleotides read TGTGCAGGCAGTTGGGCTAGCCTGGATGAGCAGTTCTTC. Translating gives CAGSWASLDEQFF.

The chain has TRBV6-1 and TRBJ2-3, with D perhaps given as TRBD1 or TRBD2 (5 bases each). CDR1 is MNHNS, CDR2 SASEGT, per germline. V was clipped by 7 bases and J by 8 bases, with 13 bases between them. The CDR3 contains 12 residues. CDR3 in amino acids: CASKDGGATQYF. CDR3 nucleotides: TGTGCCAGCAAGGATGGGGGAGCTACGCAGTATTTT.

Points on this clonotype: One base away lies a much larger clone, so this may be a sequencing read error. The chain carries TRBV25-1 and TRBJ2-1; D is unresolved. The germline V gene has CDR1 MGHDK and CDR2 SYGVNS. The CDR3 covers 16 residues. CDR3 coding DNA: TGTGCCAACAGTGAATTAAAGCGAGAGCGAGGCAATGAGCAGTTCTTC. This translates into CANSELKRERGNEQFF.